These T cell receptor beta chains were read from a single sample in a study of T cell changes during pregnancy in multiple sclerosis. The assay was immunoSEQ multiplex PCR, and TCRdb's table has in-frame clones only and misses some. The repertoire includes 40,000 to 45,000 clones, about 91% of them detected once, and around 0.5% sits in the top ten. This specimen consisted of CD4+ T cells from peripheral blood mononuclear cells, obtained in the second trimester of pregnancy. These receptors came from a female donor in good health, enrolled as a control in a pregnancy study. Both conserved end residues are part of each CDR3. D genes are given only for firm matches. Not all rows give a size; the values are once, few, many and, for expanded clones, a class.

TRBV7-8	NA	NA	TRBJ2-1	TGTGCCAGCAGCTTAGCGGGGGCGCGTAGCTCCTACAATGAGCAGTTCTTC	CASSLAGARSSYNEQFF
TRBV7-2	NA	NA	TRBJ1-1	TGTGCCAGCAGCTCAGGACAGAACACTGAAGCTTTCTTT	CASSSGQNTEAFF
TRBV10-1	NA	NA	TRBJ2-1	TGCGCCAGCAGTGAATTGGGCAAGAATGAGCAGTTCTTC	CASSELGKNEQFF
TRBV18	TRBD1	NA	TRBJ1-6	TGTGCCAGCTCACCGAAACAGGGGGTTAATTCACCCCTCCACTTT	CASSPKQGVNSPLHF
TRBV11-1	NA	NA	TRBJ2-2	TGTGCCAGCAGGGTTACCACAGGGTACACCGGGGAGCTGTTTTTT	CASRVTTGYTGELFF
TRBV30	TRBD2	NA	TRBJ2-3	TGTGCCTGGAGCGAGCGGCGGGAGGGCCGGTATGCGCAGTATTTT	CAWSERREGRYAQYF
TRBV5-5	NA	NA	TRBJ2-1	TGTGCCAGCAGCAGACTAAGTACCTCATACAATGAGCAGTTCTTC	CASSRLSTSYNEQFF
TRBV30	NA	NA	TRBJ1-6	TGTGCCTGGAGTGTTAAGGGCAGGGGCCCTCCCCTCCACTTT	CAWSVKGRGPPLHF
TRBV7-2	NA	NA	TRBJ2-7	TGTGCCAGCAGGCGAACAGGCTCCTACGAGCAGTACTTC	CASRRTGSYEQYF
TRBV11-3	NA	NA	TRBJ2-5	TGTGCCAGCAGCCTTGGCACAGGATCAGGAGAGACCCAGTACTTC	CASSLGTGSGETQYF
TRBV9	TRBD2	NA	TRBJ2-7	TGTGCCAGCAGCGTCGGACTAGGGATCAAGGAGCAGTACTTC	CASSVGLGIKEQYF
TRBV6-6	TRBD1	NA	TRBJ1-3	TGTGCCAGCAGCGCGACAGGGACCCCTTGGAACACCATATATTTT	CASSATGTPWNTIYF
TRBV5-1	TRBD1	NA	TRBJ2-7	TGCGCCAGCAGCGTGGGACAGGGAACCTACGAGCAGTACTTC	CASSVGQGTYEQYF
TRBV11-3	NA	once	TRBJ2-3	TGTGCCAGCAGCTTAGCCGGAGACACAGATACGCAGTATTTT	CASSLAGDTDTQYF
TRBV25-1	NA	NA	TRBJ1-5	TGTGCCAGCAGTGAAGGGACATTTAATCAGCCCCAGCATTTT	CASSEGTFNQPQHF
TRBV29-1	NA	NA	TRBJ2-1	TGCAGCGTTGATTGGGCCGGGACTGCACGAAGCTCCTACAATGAGCAGTTCTTC	CSVDWAGTARSSYNEQFF
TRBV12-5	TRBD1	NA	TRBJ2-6	TGTGCTAGTGGCTCTGGAACCAGACAGGGTCAGAGCTCTGGGGCCAACGTCCTGACTTTC	CASGSGTRQGQSSGANVLTF
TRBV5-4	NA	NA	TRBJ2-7	TGTGCCAGCAGCCCACCGGGACAAAGCTCCTACGAGCAGTACTTC	CASSPPGQSSYEQYF
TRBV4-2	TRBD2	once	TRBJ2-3	TGTGCCAGCAGCCAAGTCACGAGCGGGGGGCCCGGGGCCACAGATACGCAGTATTTT	CASSQVTSGGPGATDTQYF
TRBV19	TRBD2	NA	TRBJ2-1	TGTGCCAGTAGTCTTAGCGGGAGCGGAACCTACAATGAGCAGTTCTTC	CASSLSGSGTYNEQFF
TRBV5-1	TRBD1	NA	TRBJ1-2	TGCGCCAGCAGCGCGGGACAGGTGGCGGGGAATGGCTACACCTTC	CASSAGQVAGNGYTF
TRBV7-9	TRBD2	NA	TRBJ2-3	TGTGCCAGCAGCTCCCCGCCCCCTCCTAGCGGTTACACAGATACGCAGTATTTT	CASSSPPPPSGYTDTQYF
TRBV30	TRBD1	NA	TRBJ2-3	TGTGCCTGCAGCAGGGGGTTCACAGATACGCAGTATTTT	CACSRGFTDTQYF
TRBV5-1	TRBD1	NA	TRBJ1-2	TGCGCCAGCAGCTTGGTCGGGACAGGGCGCCGTGAGGGCTATGGCTACACCTTC	CASSLVGTGRREGYGYTF
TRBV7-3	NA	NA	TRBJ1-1	TGTGCCAGCAGCCCAAAAGCCGCGGACAGAATCCCTGAAGCTTTCTTT	CASSPKAADRIPEAFF
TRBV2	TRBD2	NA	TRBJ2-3	TGTGCCAGCAGTAATTTAGCGGGGGGGTCGACAGATACGCAGTATTTT	CASSNLAGGSTDTQYF
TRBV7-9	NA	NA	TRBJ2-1	TGTGCCAGCAGCTTTTCCTTCGTGTACAATGAGCAGTTCTTC	CASSFSFVYNEQFF
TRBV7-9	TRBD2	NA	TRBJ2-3	TGTGCCAGCAGCCCTATTAGCGGGAGGGCCCACTCCACCACAGATACGCAGTATTTT	CASSPISGRAHSTTDTQYF
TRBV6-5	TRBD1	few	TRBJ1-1	TGTGCCAGCGAGGGACAGGGAATCACTGAAGCTTTCTTT	CASEGQGITEAFF
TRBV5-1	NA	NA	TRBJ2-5	TGCGCCAGCAGCCTCGAAGAGACCCAGTACTTC	CASSLEETQYF
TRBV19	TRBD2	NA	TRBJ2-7	TGTGCCAGTAGTGCCGGACTAGCGGGAGTCTACGAGCAGTACTTC	CASSAGLAGVYEQYF
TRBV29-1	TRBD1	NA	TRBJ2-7	TGCAGCGTTGGGCTAGGACAGGGGGTTTACGAGCAGTACTTC	CSVGLGQGVYEQYF
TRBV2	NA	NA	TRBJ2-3	TGTGCCAGCAGTGATACTAGCCGAACCACAGATACGCAGTATTTT	CASSDTSRTTDTQYF
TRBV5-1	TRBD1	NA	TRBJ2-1	TGCGCCAGCAGCTTCCAGGGGGCCTTAGCCAATGAGCAGTTCTTC	CASSFQGALANEQFF
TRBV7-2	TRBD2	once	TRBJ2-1	TGTGCCAGCAGCTTAACCCTAGCGGGAGAAACTCTGTTCTTC	CASSLTLAGETLFF
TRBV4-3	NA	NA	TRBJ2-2	TGCGCCAGCAGCCAGAGTAGCGGGAACACCGGGGAGCTGTTTTTT	CASSQSSGNTGELFF
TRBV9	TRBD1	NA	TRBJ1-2	TGTGCCAGCAGCGTAAGGGACAGTGCTTATGGCTACACCTTC	CASSVRDSAYGYTF
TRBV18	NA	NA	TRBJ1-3	TGTGCCAGCTCGGCAGGGGTTGGAAACACCATATATTTT	CASSAGVGNTIYF